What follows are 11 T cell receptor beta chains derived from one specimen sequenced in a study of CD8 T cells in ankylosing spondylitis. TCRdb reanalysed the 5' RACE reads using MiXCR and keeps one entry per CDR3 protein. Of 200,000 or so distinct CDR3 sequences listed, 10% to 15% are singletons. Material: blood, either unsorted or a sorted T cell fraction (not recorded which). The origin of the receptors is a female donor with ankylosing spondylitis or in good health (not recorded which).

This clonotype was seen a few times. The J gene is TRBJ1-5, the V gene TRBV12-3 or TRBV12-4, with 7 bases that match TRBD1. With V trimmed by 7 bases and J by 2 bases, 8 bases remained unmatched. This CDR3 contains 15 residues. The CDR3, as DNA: TGTGCCAGCAAAAAGGAGGGGGCCGGCAATCAGCCCCAGCATTTT. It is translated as CASKKEGAGNQPQHF.

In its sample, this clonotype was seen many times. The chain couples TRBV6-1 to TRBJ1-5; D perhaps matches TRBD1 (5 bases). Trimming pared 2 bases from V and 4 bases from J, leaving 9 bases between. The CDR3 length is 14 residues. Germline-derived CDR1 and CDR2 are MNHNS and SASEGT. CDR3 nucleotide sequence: TGTGCCAGCAGTGAACTGGGACCTAATCAGCCCCAGCATTTT. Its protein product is CASSELGPNQPQHF.

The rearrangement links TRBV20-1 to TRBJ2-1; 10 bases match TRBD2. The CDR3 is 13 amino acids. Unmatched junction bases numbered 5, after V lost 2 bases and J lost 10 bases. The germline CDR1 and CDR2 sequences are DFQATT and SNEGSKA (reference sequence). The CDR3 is CSARSGRAQEQFF. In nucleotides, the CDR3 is TGCAGTGCTAGAAGCGGGAGGGCCCAGGAGCAGTTCTTC.

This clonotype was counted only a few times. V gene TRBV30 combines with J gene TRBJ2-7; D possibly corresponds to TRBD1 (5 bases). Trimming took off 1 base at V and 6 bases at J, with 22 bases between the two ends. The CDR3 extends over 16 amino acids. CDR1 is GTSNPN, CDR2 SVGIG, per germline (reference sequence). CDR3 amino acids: CAWSALGWQGALEQYF. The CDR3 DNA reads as TGTGCCTGGAGTGCCCTAGGGTGGCAGGGCGCGCTCGAGCAGTACTTC.

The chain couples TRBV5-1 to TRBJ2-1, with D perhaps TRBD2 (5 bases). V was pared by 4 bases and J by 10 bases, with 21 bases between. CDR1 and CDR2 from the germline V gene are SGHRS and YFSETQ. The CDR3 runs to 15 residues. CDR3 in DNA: TGCGCCAGCAGCCCGTCGGGGTCCCTCAATGGAGAGCAGTTCTTC. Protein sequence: CASSPSGSLNGEQFF. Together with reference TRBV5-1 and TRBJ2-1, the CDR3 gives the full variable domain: KAGVTQTPRYLIKTRGQQVTLSCSPISGHRSVSWYQQTPGQGLQFLFEYFSETQRNKGNFPGRFSGRQFSNSRSEMNVSTLELGDSALYLCASSPSGSLNGEQFFGPGTRLTVL.

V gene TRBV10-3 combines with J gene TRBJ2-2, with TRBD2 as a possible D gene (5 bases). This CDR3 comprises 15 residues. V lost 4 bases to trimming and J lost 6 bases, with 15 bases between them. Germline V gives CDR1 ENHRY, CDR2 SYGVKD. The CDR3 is CAISAATRDAGELFF. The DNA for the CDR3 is TGTGCCATCAGTGCGGCAACCCGGGATGCCGGGGAGCTGTTTTTT.

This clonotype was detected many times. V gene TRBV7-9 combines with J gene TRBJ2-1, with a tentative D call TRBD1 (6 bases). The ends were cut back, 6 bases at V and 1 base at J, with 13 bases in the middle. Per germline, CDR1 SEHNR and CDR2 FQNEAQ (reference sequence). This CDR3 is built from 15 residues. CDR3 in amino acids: CASRYLRGSYNEQFF. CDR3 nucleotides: TGTGCCAGCAGATATCTAAGGGGGTCCTACAATGAGCAGTTCTTC.

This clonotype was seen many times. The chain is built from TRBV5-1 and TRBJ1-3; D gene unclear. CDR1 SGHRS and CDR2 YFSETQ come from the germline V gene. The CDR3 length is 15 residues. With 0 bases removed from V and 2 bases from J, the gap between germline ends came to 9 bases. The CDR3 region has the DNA TGCGCCAGCAGCTTGGGGATGGGCGCTGGAAACACCATATATTTT. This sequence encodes CASSLGMGAGNTIYF.

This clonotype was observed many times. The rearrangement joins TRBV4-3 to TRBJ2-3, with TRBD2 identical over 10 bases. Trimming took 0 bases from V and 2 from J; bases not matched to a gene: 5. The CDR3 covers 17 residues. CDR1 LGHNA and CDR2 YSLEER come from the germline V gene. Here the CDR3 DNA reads TGCGCCAGCAGCCAAGATTGGACTAGCGGACTCACAGATACGCAGTATTTT. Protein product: CASSQDWTSGLTDTQYF.

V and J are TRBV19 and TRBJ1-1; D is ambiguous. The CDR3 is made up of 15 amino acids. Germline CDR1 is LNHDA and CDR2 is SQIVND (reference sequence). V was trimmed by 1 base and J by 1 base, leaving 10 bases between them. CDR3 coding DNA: TGTGCCAGTAGTATAGGCGGGCGGGAGAACACTGAAGCTTTCTTT. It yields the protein CASSIGGRENTEAFF.

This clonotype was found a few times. The CDR3: CAIQAWGRDQPQHF. DNA of the CDR3: TGTGCCATCCAGGCCTGGGGTAGGGATCAGCCCCAGCATTTT. The gene calls are TRBV10-3 and TRBJ1-5; D gene ambiguous. V lost 8 bases, J lost 5 bases, and 16 bases lay in between. Germline V gives CDR1 ENHRY, CDR2 SYGVKD. The CDR3 is made up of 14 amino acids.